This TCR beta chain derives from a study of blood T cell repertoires in COVID-19 (dated by TCRdb to the early 2020s). Background on the whole study: Samples from collaborators originated in the United States, Italy and Spain and spanned both the acute and convalescent phases of COVID-19. Where HLA class I and class II types were available, the types were taken from metadata supplied by the sample provider, not from assay-based typing. The sample metadata nearly always contained a de-identified subject ID, COVID-19 status, age in years and sex. The repertoires were released in a freely available public database meant as a resource for research on the immune response to SARS-CoV-2. The material from the prospective study consisted of cDNA or gDNA derived from T cells, B-cell-depleted T cells, or PBMCs. Samples came from the ongoing ImmuneRACE study (first 160 participants) plus 1,254 subjects from 6 global collaborators. Deeply sampled blood TCRbeta repertoires from subjects exposed to, actively infected with, or recovered from COVID-19 were included in the dataset. The full study reports these points: How much clinical and demographic metadata was included differed by source and by participant, and the metadata was provided uncurated.

With regard to this clone: It has no known antigen specificity. Per-base qualities were not stored, and no clone one base away is much larger.

The collaborating institutions used their own protocols to collect whole blood in K2EDTA tubes. Collaborator samples were shipped for TCRbeta analysis as frozen whole blood, isolated PBMCs, or DNA extracted from either sample type. Cut back by 5 bases and 6 bases, the V and J ends lie 9 bases apart. Sequences SGHRS (CDR1) and YFSETQ (CDR2) are obtained from the germline V gene. Measured from the cysteine to the phenylalanine, the CDR3 is 13 residues long. This entry keeps only the CDR3 DNA: 39 bases, framed from base 1. TCRbeta CDR3 regions were amplified from genomic DNA using the immunoSEQ Assay, a bias-controlled multiplex PCR. The study's processing was this. The number of nucleated cells in each sample was estimated from the amplification of reference gene primers within the assay. To quantify the absolute abundance of each unique TCRbeta CDR3 rearrangement, sequence reads were collapsed and filtered. For each sample, productive Simpson clonality was calculated by taking the square root of Simpson's diversity index across productive rearrangements. TCRdb mirrors the immuneACCESS table, restricted to in-frame sequences. Some clones are absent from its copies; in checked studies, under half trace to an unresolved V gene, and the reason for the others is unknown. V and J calls and clone size are those listed in that table; D and trimming were worked out from the DNA. The sample table shows around 140,000 clones, and 84% are seen once. About 1.5% of the sample goes to the ten largest clones.

Sample: peripheral blood. The chain was built from TRBV5-1 and TRBJ1-6, with no confident D gene call. The receptor comes from a man aged 60 to 75 with acute or convalescent COVID-19. Here is the DNA: TGCGCCAGCAGGGCTTCCGCTAATTCACCCCTCCACTTT. This translates into CASRASANSPLHF.